This T cell receptor beta chain comes out of a study of a mutant IDH1 vaccine in newly diagnosed glioma. As for the study in general: Patients were pretreated with radiotherapy, temozolomide, or both, mostly both.

On this clone: Its antigen is still unknown.

The method was immunoSEQ multiplex PCR; TCRdb's version includes in-frame clones alone and lacks a portion of them. The top ten clones hold around 8% of a sample with roughly 28,000 clones, approximately 84% of them seen once. Study-level points and caveats: Pseudoprogression appears to have had no connection to changes in top peripheral T cell clonotypes.

Per germline, CDR1 SNHLY and CDR2 FYNNEI. The CDR3 length is 13 residues. Trimming left V 7 bases short and J 6 bases short, with 12 bases between. The time point is: week 23, last vaccination. A 20-mer mutant IDH1 peptide at 300 ug was injected subcutaneously with topical imiquimod. The source of this sequence is a young woman with glioma. This specimen was PBMCs, taken from a glioma patient whose treatment included an IDH1 peptide vaccine. The chain couples TRBV2 to TRBJ2-2; no clear D gene. In DNA form, the CDR3 reads TGTGCCAGCACAGTGATAATAGCCGGGGAGCTGTTTTTT. As protein: CASTVIIAGELFF.